The 20 T cell receptor beta chains in this list originate from one sample, sequenced in a study of blood T cell repertoires in COVID-19. The data were produced by immunoSEQ multiplex PCR, yet TCRdb's version contains in-frame clones alone and is incomplete. The data hold fewer than 200,000 clones, with about four fifths observed a single time. What was sequenced was peripheral blood. These receptors all stem from a woman between 70 and 85 years old with COVID-19, enrolled during active disease.

This clone was observed once. The rearrangement uses TRBV5-1 and TRBJ2-1; tentative D call: TRBD2 (6 bases). The CDR3 consists of 11 residues. V lost 6 bases and J 10 bases, leaving 11 bases between the germline ends. Germline CDR1 and CDR2: SGHRS and YFSETQ. The CDR3 here is CASTPGVEQFF. The CDR3 DNA reads as TGCGCCAGCACCCCGGGAGTCGAGCAGTTCTTC.

The V call is TRBV7-9, the J call TRBJ1-2, with no clear D. The CDR3 contains 15 residues. Between the trimmed V and J ends, which lost 3 bases and 4 bases, there was a span of 15 bases. Per germline, CDR1 SEHNR and CDR2 FQNEAQ (reference sequence). The CDR3 DNA reads as TGTGCCAGCAGCTTCTCCCCGGAGGAGGGCTATGGCTACACCTTC. Translating it yields CASSFSPEEGYGYTF.

CDR3 bases: TGTGCCAGCAGTCCTACGGGCAAACTAGCGGGAGGCTTCACAGATACGCAGTATTTT. Amino acids: CASSPTGKLAGGFTDTQYF. V and J are TRBV7-2 and TRBJ2-3, with TRBD2 matching over 12 bases. This CDR3 is 19 amino acids long. With V trimmed by 6 bases and J by 2 bases, 15 bases remained unmatched. The germline V gene has CDR1 SGHTA and CDR2 FQGNSA.

The rearrangement uses TRBV5-4 and TRBJ2-3, with a possible D match to TRBD2 (6 bases). V gave up 4 bases and J gave up 9 bases, with 24 bases separating them. Germline loops: CDR1 SGHNT, CDR2 YYREEE (reference sequence). The CDR3 loop spans 16 amino acids. The CDR3 DNA sequence: TGTGCCAGCAGCCCAGGGCGCGGGGAGCCCCCGGGGACGCAGTATTTT. Protein product: CASSPGRGEPPGTQYF. Full variable domain (missing parts from reference TRBV5-4 and TRBJ2-3): ETGVTQSPTHLIKTRGQQVTLRCSSQSGHNTVSWYQQALGQGPQFIFQYYREEENGRGNFPPRFSGLQFPNYSSELNVNALELDDSALYLCASSPGRGEPPGTQYFGPGTRLTVL.

The chain uses TRBV2 and TRBJ1-6; 12 bases line up with TRBD1. Germline V gene lookup returns CDR1 SNHLY and CDR2 FYNNEI. This CDR3 spans 15 amino acids. Trimming removed 8 bases from V and 9 bases from J; junction bases left unmatched: 8. CDR3 region: CASSRDRGHGSPLHF. The DNA for the CDR3 is TGTGCCAGCTCTAGGGACAGGGGGCACGGTTCACCCCTCCACTTT.

This chain connects TRBV4-3 to TRBJ2-7, with D possibly TRBD2 on 5 matching bases. Trimming left V 2 bases short and J 6 bases short, with 14 bases between. The germline gives CDR1 LGHNA, CDR2 YSLEER. The CDR3 extends over 14 amino acids. CDR3: CASSQRLATGEQYF. The DNA for the CDR3 is TGCGCCAGCAGCCAACGCCTAGCAACCGGCGAGCAGTACTTC.

This chain links TRBV19 with TRBJ2-2, with 12 bases that match TRBD1. The CDR3 is 17 amino acids. V dropped 7 bases and J dropped 6; count of bases not matched to a gene: 12. Germline V lookup: CDR1 LNHDA, CDR2 SQIVND (reference sequence). CDR3 coding DNA: TGTGCCAGTAACCCCGGGACAGGGGGCAGGGGAGCCGGGGAGCTGTTTTTT. This translates into CASNPGTGGRGAGELFF.

This clone was seen a single time. The chain recombines TRBV5-8 with TRBJ2-7; 9 positions match TRBD1. J gave up 0 bases and V 1 base, and 8 bases lay outside the gene matches. CDR1 is SGHTS and CDR2 is YDEGEE in the germline V gene. CDR3 length: 17 residues. The CDR3 sequence is CASSLPVGTGSSYEQYF. The CDR3 DNA sequence: TGTGCCAGCAGCTTGCCCGTCGGGACAGGGTCCTCCTACGAGCAGTACTTC.

This clone has just one count. The V call is TRBV7-9, the J call TRBJ1-5, with D perhaps TRBD1 (6 bases). Germline loops: CDR1 SEHNR, CDR2 FQNEAQ (reference sequence). V was trimmed by 3 bases and J by 4 bases, leaving 10 bases between them. This CDR3 is 14 amino acids long. For the CDR3, the DNA is TGTGCCAGCAGCTTCGGACAGCCTAATCAGCCCCAGCATTTT. Its protein product is CASSFGQPNQPQHF. Variable domain in full (rest from reference TRBV7-9 and TRBJ1-5): DTGVSQNPRHKITKRGQNVTFRCDPISEHNRLYWYRQTLGQGPEFLTYFQNEAQLEKSRLLSDRFSAERPKGSFSTLEIQRTEQGDSAMYLCASSFGQPNQPQHFGDGTRLSIL.

This chain joins TRBV7-2 and TRBJ1-2, with a possible D match to TRBD1 (5 bases). Germline V lookup: CDR1 SGHTA, CDR2 FQGNSA. V was pared by 6 bases and J by 8 bases, with 25 bases between. The CDR3 consists of 16 residues. The CDR3: CASRGGGIPIGGGYTF. The DNA for the CDR3 is TGTGCCAGCAGGGGGGGAGGGATTCCCATTGGAGGAGGCTACACCTTC.

This sequence joins TRBV19 and TRBJ2-5; 11 nucleotides match TRBD2. Looked up from germline, CDR1 is LNHDA and CDR2 is SQIVND (reference sequence). V dropped 3 bases and J dropped 4; count of bases not matched to a gene: 10. The CDR3 has 17 residues. The CDR3 here is CASSILTSGNRGETQYF. In nucleotides, the CDR3 is TGTGCCAGTAGTATTCTGACTAGCGGGAATCGGGGAGAGACCCAGTACTTC. The full variable domain, with the rest looked up from reference TRBV19 and TRBJ2-5, is DGGITQSPKYLFRKEGQNVTLSCEQNLNHDAMYWYRQDPGQGLRLIYYSQIVNDFQKGDIAEGYSVSREKKESFPLTVTSAQKNPTAFYLCASSILTSGNRGETQYFGPGTRLLVL.

This clone was counted a few times. The V and J genes are TRBV4-3 and TRBJ1-1, with TRBD1 identical over 7 bases. Trimming took 0 bases from V and 5 from J; bases not matched to a gene: 9. Germline V gives CDR1 LGHNA, CDR2 YSLEER. This CDR3 has 16 residues. The CDR3 coding sequence is TGCGCCAGCAGCCAAGATCCCGCAGGGGGGAGAACTGAAGCTTTCTTT. Encoded protein: CASSQDPAGGRTEAFF.

The chain uses TRBV7-2 and TRBJ1-1; D remains unclear. The CDR3 has 14 amino acids. Trimming removed 2 bases at V and 1 base at J, with 8 bases between. Germline assignment: CDR1 SGHTA and CDR2 FQGNSA. CDR3 sequence (DNA): TGTGCCAGCAGCTTAATGCCAGGGAACACTGAAGCTTTCTTT. Translated, it gives CASSLMPGNTEAFF.

In its sample, this clone was seen once. The CDR3 DNA reads TGTGCCAGCAGCCGAGGGAGTAGTAATGAACTGTTTTTT. The encoded protein is CASSRGSSNELFF. The chain recombines TRBV6-1 with TRBJ1-4; D gene ambiguous. The CDR3 has 13 residues. With 6 bases removed from V and 12 bases from J, the gap between germline ends came to 17 bases. Germline lookup yields CDR1 MNHNS and CDR2 SASEGT.

The chain has TRBV24-1 and TRBJ1-1; 7 bases map to TRBD1. The germline V gene has CDR1 KGHDR and CDR2 SFDVKD. The CDR3 is made up of 14 amino acids. After removal of 7 bases from V and 3 bases from J, the junction contained 7 bases not matched to a gene. The CDR3 protein is CATRAGTAYTEAFF. The CDR3, as DNA: TGTGCCACCAGGGCCGGGACAGCTTACACTGAAGCTTTCTTT.

V is TRBV18 and J is TRBJ2-2; a possible D gene is TRBD2 (5 bases). CDR1 is KGHSH and CDR2 is LQKENI in the germline V gene. Trimming removed 3 bases from V and 4 bases from J, with 12 bases in between. CDR3 length: 15 amino acids. The CDR3, as DNA: TGTGCCAGCTCACCTGACCTGAGGGCCACCGGGGAGCTGTTTTTT. Translation: CASSPDLRATGELFF.

This chain connects TRBV5-1 to TRBJ1-1, with D tentatively TRBD1 (6 bases). Germline CDR1 reads SGHRS; CDR2 reads YFSETQ. V shed 5 bases and J shed 6 bases, with 17 bases lying between them. The CDR3 has 14 residues. CDR3 bases: TGCGCCAGCAGAGCAACAGGGTACGGACCTGAAGCTTTCTTT. This sequence encodes CASRATGYGPEAFF.

This sequence joins TRBV27 and TRBJ1-1; 10 bases are a match to TRBD1. The CDR3 is made up of 15 amino acids. From germline, CDR1 is MNHEY and CDR2 SMNVEV (reference sequence). With 6 bases clipped from V and 5 bases from J, the junction kept 9 bases outside the gene matches. CDR3 in amino acids: CASSPYRDRGTEAFF. In nucleotides, the CDR3 is TGTGCCAGCAGCCCCTATCGGGACAGGGGAACTGAAGCTTTCTTT.

This clone was seen once. The rearrangement joins TRBV7-8 to TRBJ2-1; tentatively, D is TRBD2 (6 bases). The V gene's germline CDR1 is SGHVS and CDR2 FQNEAQ. This CDR3 region has 17 residues. With 3 bases removed from V and 6 bases from J, the gap between germline ends came to 21 bases. The CDR3: CASSFRLGRQTSNEQFF. In DNA form, the CDR3 reads TGTGCCAGCAGCTTCCGACTGGGAAGACAGACTAGCAATGAGCAGTTCTTC.

The V and J genes are TRBV30 and TRBJ1-1; unclear D gene. The germline V gene has CDR1 GTSNPN and CDR2 SVGIG (reference sequence). V lost 0 bases and J lost 4, with 12 bases in between. The CDR3 spans 14 residues. Here the CDR3 DNA reads TGTGCCTGGAGTGTACTTTCGGGAAGCACTGAAGCTTTCTTT. It specifies CAWSVLSGSTEAFF.